This TCR beta chain emerged from a study of CD8 T cells in ankylosing spondylitis. About this clonotype: What it binds is unknown.

TCRdb passed the 5' RACE reads through MiXCR, listing each CDR3 protein once. The table shows approximately 140,000 distinct CDR3 sequences, with roughly 17% occurring only once. General study points: In ankylosing spondylitis patients, matched synovial fluid reportedly showed significant enrichment of disease-linked clones. Blood from ankylosing spondylitis patients appeared to carry a characteristic roughly 8-variant TCR beta motif.

Germline values: CDR1 MNHEY, CDR2 SMNVEV (reference sequence). J lost 5 bases, V lost 3 bases, and 4 bases had no gene match. There are 14 residues in the CDR3. The receptor was derived from a male donor with ankylosing spondylitis. The chain carries TRBV27 and TRBJ1-2, with 9 bases fitting TRBD1. The sequenced sample consisted of blood, either unsorted or a sorted T cell fraction (not recorded which). CDR3 nucleotide sequence: TGTGCCAGCAGTTTCACAGGGGGCGCGTATGGCTACACCTTC. The encoded protein is CASSFTGGAYGYTF.